These T cell receptor beta chains were read from a single sample in a study of CD8+ T cells in alopecia areata. Produced via immunoSEQ multiplex PCR; TCRdb's table is partial and in-frame only. Of about 250,000 clones detected, roughly 69% appear once; the ten largest clones hold approximately 1.2%. The material was CD4+ T cells sorted from blood, obtained at week 0. The receptors originated from a human donor with alopecia areata. Each CDR3 is given with its conserved first and last residue. A D gene is named only where the DNA matches it firmly. Clone size is given for some rows only: seen once, a few or many times, or a class if the clone is expanded.

abundance	d_gene	v_gene	j_gene	CDR3nt	CDR3aa
NA	TRBD1	TRBV29-1	TRBJ1-1	TGCAGCGTGCGGACAGGGGTGGCCACTGAAGCTTTCTTT	CSVRTGVATEAFF
NA	NA	TRBV30	TRBJ1-4	TGTGCCTGGAGTGTAATGACCTTTAATGAAAAACTGTTTTTT	CAWSVMTFNEKLFF
NA	TRBD1	TRBV5-1	TRBJ2-7	TGCGCCAGCAGCACCGGGACAGGGGTCTCCCACGAGCAGTACTTC	CASSTGTGVSHEQYF
NA	TRBD1	TRBV4-1	TRBJ1-2	TGCGCCAGCAGCCAAGAGGCGGGACAGTATGGCTACACCTTC	CASSQEAGQYGYTF
NA	TRBD1	TRBV29-1	TRBJ2-7	TGCAGCGTTGGACAGGGTATCTACGAGCAGTACTTC	CSVGQGIYEQYF
few	NA	TRBV19	TRBJ1-5	TGTGCCAGTAGTATACGGGGGGGTCAGCCCCAGCATTTT	CASSIRGGQPQHF
NA	NA	TRBV11-2	TRBJ2-6	TGTGCCAGCAGCTTAGTCGGTGTCCTGACTTTC	CASSLVGVLTF
NA	NA	TRBV30	TRBJ2-3	TGTGCCTGGAGTGTAAGTACGGATCTCACAGATACGCAGTATTTT	CAWSVSTDLTDTQYF
NA	TRBD1	TRBV30	TRBJ2-5	TGTGCCTGGCGACAACAGGGGGCGGTGGAGACCCAGTACTTC	CAWRQQGAVETQYF
NA	TRBD1	TRBV27	TRBJ1-5	TGTGCCAGCAGTGAGGACAGGGGTCAGCCCCAGCATTTT	CASSEDRGQPQHF
few	NA	TRBV29-1	TRBJ2-7	TGCAGCTCACTCTCCGGGGTCAACGAGCAGTACTTC	CSSLSGVNEQYF
NA	NA	TRBV29-1	TRBJ1-2	TGCAGCGTTGTGGATCCCTGGGAGGGAGCCGGCTACACCTTC	CSVVDPWEGAGYTF